The present T cell receptor beta chain was sequenced within a study of T cells in Graves' hyperthyroidism and ophthalmopathy. Regarding the study as a whole: From stable hyperthyroidism, ophthalmopathy was set apart by a 13 V-J model.

Concerning this clonotype itself: Its specificity is unknown.

Amplified TCR beta CDR3 regions came from RNA transcripts. TCR CDR3 regions were first amplified by RT-PCR with HTBI primers. TCRdb re-derived calls from the multiplex PCR reads in MiXCR, one entry per CDR3 protein. Here the sample spans some 560,000 distinct CDR3 sequences, approximately 14% being singletons. Looked up from germline, CDR1 is LGHNA and CDR2 is YSLEER. Trimming shortened V by 0 bases and J by 4 bases, and 7 bases separated the two germline ends. The CDR3 spans 15 residues. V usage is TRBV4-3 and J usage is TRBJ1-6; possibly TRBD1 for D (5 bases). This sequence was found in a young woman with Graves' hyperthyroidism. The specimen was blood. CDR3 sequence (DNA): TGCGCCAGCAGCCAAGATCCAGGGTATAATTCACCCCTCCACTTT. Its translation is CASSQDPGYNSPLHF.